The clone carrying this TCR beta chain was observed at least ten times. The entry originates in a study of T-cell memory formation after mild COVID-19. This CDR3 contains 13 residues. Looked up from germline, CDR1 is SGHRS and CDR2 is YFSETQ. V shed 4 bases and J shed 8 bases, with 13 bases lying between them. TCRdb re-analysed the 5' RACE reads in MiXCR, keeping a single row per CDR3 protein. The repertoire has approximately 180,000 distinct CDR3 sequences, 15% to 20% of them found once; the top ten carry about 2.1%. The specimen was PBMCs or a T cell subset sorted from them (not recorded which). This TCR was sampled from an adult woman who had mild COVID-19 (a few samples of this study predate the infection). Cell type and time point are not known. The chain is built from TRBV5-1 and TRBJ2-1; D ambiguous. The CDR3 reads CASSRTDGYEQFF. The CDR3 DNA is TGCGCCAGCAGCAGAACGGACGGCTATGAGCAGTTCTTC.